One T cell receptor beta chain is described in this entry. The sample is drawn from a study of blood T cell repertoires in COVID-19. Across the study: Spain, Italy and the United States supplied samples that represented acute and convalescent COVID-19. The cDNA or gDNA used as material had been derived from T cells, B-cell-depleted T cells, or PBMCs.

Germline lookup yields CDR1 ENHRY and CDR2 SYGVKD. The CDR3 consists of 14 residues. J gave up 5 bases and V 6 bases, and 7 bases lay outside the gene matches. Methods used by the authors: The assay estimated nucleated cells by amplifying reference gene primers. Repertoires were generated with immunoSEQ multiplex PCR, while TCRdb's copy carries only in-frame clones and drops some. D and trimming come from the DNA, and the V and J calls and clone size come from that table. This sample has approximately 46,000 clones, with 86% found just once. The TCR originated in a human donor in a cohort sampled during active COVID-19. The sequenced material came from peripheral blood. This chain connects TRBV10-3 to TRBJ1-2; 9 bases map to TRBD1. The chain's CDR3 is CAISSYGTGYGYTF. DNA for the CDR3: TGTGCCATCAGCTCCTACGGGACAGGGTATGGCTACACCTTC.